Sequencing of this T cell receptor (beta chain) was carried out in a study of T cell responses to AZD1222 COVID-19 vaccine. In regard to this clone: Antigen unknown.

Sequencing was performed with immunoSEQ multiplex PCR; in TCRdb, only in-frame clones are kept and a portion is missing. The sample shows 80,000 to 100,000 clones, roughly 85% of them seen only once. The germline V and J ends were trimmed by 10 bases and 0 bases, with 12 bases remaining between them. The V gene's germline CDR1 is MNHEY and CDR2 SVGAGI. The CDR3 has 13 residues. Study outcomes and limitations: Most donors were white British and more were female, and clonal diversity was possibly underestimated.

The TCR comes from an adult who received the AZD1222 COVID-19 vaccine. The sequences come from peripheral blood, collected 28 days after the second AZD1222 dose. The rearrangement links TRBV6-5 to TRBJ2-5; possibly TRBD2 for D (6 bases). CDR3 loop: CATSRGNQETQYF. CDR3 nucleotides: TGTGCCACCTCCCGCGGGAACCAAGAGACCCAGTACTTC.